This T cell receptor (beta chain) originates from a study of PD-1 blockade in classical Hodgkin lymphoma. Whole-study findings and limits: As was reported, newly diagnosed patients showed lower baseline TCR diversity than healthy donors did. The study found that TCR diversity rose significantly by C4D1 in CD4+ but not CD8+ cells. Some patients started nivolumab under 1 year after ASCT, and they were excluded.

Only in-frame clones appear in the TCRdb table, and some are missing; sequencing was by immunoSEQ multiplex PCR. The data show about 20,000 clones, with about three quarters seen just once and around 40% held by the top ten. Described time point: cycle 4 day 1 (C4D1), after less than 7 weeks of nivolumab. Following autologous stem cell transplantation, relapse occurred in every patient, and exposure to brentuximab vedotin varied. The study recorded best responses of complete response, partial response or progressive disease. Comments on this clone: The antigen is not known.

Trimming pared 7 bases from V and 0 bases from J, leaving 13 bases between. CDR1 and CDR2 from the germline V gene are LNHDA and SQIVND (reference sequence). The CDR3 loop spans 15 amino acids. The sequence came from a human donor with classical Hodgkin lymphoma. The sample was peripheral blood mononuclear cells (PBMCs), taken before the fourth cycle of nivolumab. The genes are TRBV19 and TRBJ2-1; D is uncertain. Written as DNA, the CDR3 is TGTGCCAGTAAATATCAAGTGAGCTCCTACAATGAGCAGTTCTTC. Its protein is CASKYQVSSYNEQFF.